This TCR beta chain was captured by sequencing in a study of control samples from healthy donors and cancer patients. V shed 3 bases and J shed 2 bases, with 19 bases lying between them. Germline assignment: CDR1 KGHDR and CDR2 SFDVKD. This CDR3 region has 18 residues. Clones were read by immunoSEQ multiplex PCR, and TCRdb kept only the in-frame ones, dropping some. The data contain around 200,000 clones, approximately 95% of them singletons. The origin of this receptor is a man aged 18 to 29 in good health. The sample consisted of blood. The chain uses TRBV24-1 and TRBJ1-5; D remains unclear. CDR3 nucleotide sequence: TGTGCCACCAGTGATCCGAATTCTGGTAGGGATGGCAATCAGCCCCAGCATTTT. Protein sequence: CATSDPNSGRDGNQPQHF.